These 3 T cell receptor beta chains were all obtained from the same sample, sequenced in a study of cytomegalovirus exposure and HLA in healthy donors. PCR primers comprised 60 Vbeta and 13 Jbeta primers. Generated by immunoSEQ multiplex PCR, the TCRdb table keeps only in-frame clones and is missing some. The table includes 180,000 or so clones, more than 70% detected once. Specimen: PBMCs. The receptors were sampled from a girl aged 10 to 17 in good health and CMV-seropositive.

This clone was found a few times. V gene TRBV5-6 combines with J gene TRBJ2-5; D uncertain. The CDR3 spans 14 residues. The V gene's germline CDR1 is SGHDT and CDR2 YYEEEE. The germline V and J ends were trimmed by 1 base and 1 base, with 8 bases remaining between them. The CDR3 nucleotides are TGTGCCAGCAGCTTGTCAGAGCGCCAAGAGACCCAGTACTTC. Protein product: CASSLSERQETQYF.

The CDR3 DNA follows: TGTGCCAGTACTAAGACTAGCGGGTCTTACAATGAGCAGTTCTTC. It specifies CASTKTSGSYNEQFF. V usage is TRBV19 and J usage is TRBJ2-1, with 10 nucleotides matching TRBD2. The CDR3 runs to 15 residues. The germline V gene has CDR1 LNHDA and CDR2 SQIVND (reference sequence). V shed 7 bases, J shed 4 bases, and the junction held 7 bases outside the gene matches.

The rearrangement uses TRBV7-9 and TRBJ2-1, with TRBD2 matching over 13 bases. Unmatched junction bases numbered 12, after V lost 1 base and J lost 6 bases. Germline V gene data show CDR1 as SEHNR and CDR2 as FQNEAQ (reference sequence). CDR3 length equals 19 residues. The CDR3 DNA sequence: TGTGCCAGCAGCTTAGGGACTAGCGGGAGACGTCCTAGTGGCAATGAGCAGTTCTTC. Encoded protein: CASSLGTSGRRPSGNEQFF.